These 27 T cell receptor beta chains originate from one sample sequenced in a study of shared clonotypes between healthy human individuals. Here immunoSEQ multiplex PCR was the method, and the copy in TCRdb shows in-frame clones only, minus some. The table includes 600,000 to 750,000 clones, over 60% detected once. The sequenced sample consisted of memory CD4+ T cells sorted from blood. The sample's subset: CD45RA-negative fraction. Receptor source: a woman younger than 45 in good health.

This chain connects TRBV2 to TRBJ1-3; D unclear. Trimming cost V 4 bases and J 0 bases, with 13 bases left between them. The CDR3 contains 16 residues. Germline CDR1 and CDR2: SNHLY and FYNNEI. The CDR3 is CASSGGLPSSGNTIYF. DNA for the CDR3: TGTGCCAGCAGTGGGGGTTTACCGAGCTCTGGAAACACCATATATTTT.

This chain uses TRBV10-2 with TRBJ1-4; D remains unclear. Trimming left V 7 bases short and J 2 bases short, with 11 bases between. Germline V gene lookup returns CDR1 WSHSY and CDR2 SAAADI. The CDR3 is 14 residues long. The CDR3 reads CASTLRATNEKLFF. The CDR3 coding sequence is TGCGCCAGCACCTTGAGGGCGACTAATGAAAAACTGTTTTTT.

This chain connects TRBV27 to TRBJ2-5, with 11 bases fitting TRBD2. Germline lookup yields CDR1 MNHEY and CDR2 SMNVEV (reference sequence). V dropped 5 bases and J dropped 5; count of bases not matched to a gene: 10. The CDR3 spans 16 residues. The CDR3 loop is CASSTLAGGPGETQYF. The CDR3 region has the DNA TGTGCCAGCAGTACCTTAGCGGGAGGGCCGGGGGAGACCCAGTACTTC.

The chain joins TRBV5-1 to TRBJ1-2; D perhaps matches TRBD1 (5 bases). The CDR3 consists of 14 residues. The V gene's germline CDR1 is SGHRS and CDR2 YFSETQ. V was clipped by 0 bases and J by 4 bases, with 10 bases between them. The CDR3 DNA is TGCGCCAGCAGCTTGGGGAGGACAACCTATGGCTACACCTTC. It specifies CASSLGRTTYGYTF.

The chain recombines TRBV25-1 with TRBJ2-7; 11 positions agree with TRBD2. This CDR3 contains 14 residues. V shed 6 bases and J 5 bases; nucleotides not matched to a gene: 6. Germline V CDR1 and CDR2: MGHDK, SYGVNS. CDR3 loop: CASRDSSGRNEQYF. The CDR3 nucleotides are TGTGCCAGCAGGGACTCTAGCGGGAGGAACGAGCAGTACTTC.

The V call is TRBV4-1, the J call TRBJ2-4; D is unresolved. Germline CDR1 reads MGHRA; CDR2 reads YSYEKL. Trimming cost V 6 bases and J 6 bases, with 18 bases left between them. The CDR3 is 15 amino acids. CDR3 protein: CASSFVQVQANIQYF. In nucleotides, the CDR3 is TGCGCCAGCAGTTTTGTTCAGGTCCAGGCAAACATTCAGTACTTC.

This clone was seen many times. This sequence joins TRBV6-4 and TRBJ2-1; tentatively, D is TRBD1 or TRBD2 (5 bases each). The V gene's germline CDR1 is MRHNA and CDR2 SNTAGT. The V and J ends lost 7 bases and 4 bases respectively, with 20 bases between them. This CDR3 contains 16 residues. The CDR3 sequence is CASTRDGGKPYNEQFF. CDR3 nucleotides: TGTGCCAGCACTCGGGATGGGGGAAAGCCATACAATGAGCAGTTCTTC.

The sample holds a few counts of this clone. CDR3 sequence: CASSEAGQLDNYGYTF. CDR3 bases: TGTGCCAGCAGCGAGGCCGGACAACTTGACAACTATGGCTACACCTTC. The chain has TRBV9 and TRBJ1-2, with D tentatively TRBD1 (5 bases). This CDR3 is 16 amino acids long. V was trimmed by 3 bases and J by 2 bases, leaving 17 bases between them. Germline-derived CDR1 and CDR2 are SGDLS and YYNGEE.

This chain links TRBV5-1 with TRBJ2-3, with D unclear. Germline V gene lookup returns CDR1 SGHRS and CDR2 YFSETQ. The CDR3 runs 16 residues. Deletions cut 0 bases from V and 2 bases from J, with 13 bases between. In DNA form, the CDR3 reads TGCGCCAGCAGCTTGGGGCGTCCCTTTTCCACAGATACGCAGTATTTT. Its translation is CASSLGRPFSTDTQYF.

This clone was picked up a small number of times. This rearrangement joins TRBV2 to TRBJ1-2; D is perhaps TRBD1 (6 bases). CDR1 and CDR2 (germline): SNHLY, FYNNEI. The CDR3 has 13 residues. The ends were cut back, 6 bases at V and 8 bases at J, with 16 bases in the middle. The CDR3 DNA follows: TGTGCCAGCAGGGACCCCAGGGGTGAAGGCTACACCTTC. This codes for CASRDPRGEGYTF.

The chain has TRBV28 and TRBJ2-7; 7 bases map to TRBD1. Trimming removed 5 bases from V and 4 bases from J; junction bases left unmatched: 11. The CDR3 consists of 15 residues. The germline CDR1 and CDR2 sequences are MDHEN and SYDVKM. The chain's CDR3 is CASSPRVGGSYEQYF. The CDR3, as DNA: TGTGCCAGCAGTCCCCGGGTAGGGGGCTCGTACGAGCAGTACTTC.

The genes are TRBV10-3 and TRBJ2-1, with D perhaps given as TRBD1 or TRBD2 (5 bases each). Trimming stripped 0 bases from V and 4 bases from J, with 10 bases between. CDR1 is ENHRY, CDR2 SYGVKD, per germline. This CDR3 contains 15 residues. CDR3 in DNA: TGTGCCATCAGTGAGTCTGGGGACGGTTACAATGAGCAGTTCTTC. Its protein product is CAISESGDGYNEQFF.

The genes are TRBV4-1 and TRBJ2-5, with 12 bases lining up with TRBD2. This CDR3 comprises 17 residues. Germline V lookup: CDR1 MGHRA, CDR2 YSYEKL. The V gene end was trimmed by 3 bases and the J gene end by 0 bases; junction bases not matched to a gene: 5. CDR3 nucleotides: TGCGCCAGCAGCCAGTCTACTAGCGGGAGGAACCAAGAGACCCAGTACTTC. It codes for CASSQSTSGRNQETQYF.

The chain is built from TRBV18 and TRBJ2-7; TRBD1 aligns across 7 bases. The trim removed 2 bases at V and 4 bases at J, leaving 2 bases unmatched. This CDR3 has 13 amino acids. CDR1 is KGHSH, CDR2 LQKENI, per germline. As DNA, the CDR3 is TGTGCCAGCTCACCAGGGACAGAATACGAGCAGTACTTC. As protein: CASSPGTEYEQYF.

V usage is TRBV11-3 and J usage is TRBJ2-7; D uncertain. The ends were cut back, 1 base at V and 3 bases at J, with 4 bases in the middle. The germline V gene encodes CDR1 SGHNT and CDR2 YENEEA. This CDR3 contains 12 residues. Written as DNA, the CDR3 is TGTGCCAGCAGCTTAGGCGACTACGAGCAGTACTTC. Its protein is CASSLGDYEQYF.

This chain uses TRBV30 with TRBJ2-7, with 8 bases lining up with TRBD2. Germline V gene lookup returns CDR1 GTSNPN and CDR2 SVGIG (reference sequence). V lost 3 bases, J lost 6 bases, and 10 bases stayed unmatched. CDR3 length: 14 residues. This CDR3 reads CAWRLAGGPREQYF. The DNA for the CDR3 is TGTGCCTGGAGGCTGGCGGGAGGTCCGCGCGAGCAGTACTTC.

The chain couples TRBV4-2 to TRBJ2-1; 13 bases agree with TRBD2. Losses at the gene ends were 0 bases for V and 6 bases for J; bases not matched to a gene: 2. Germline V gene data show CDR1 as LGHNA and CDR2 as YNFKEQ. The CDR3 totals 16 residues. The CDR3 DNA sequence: TGTGCCAGCAGCCAAGATACTAGCGGGAGGGCCAATGAGCAGTTCTTC. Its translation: CASSQDTSGRANEQFF.

DNA of the CDR3: TGCGCCAGCAGCTCACAGGGGGCGGGAGAAAAACTGTTTTTT. It yields the protein CASSSQGAGEKLFF. The chain combines TRBV5-1 with TRBJ1-4; 9 nucleotides align to TRBD1. Germline-derived CDR1 and CDR2 are SGHRS and YFSETQ. There are 14 residues in the CDR3. Trimming removed 3 bases from V and 8 bases from J; junction bases left unmatched: 5.

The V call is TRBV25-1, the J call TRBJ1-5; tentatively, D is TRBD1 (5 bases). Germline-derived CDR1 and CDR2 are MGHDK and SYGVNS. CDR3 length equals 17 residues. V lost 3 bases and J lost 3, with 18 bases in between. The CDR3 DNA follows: TGTGCCAGCAGTGAGTCCCTTAGGGAGGACACCAATCAGCCCCAGCATTTT. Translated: CASSESLREDTNQPQHF.

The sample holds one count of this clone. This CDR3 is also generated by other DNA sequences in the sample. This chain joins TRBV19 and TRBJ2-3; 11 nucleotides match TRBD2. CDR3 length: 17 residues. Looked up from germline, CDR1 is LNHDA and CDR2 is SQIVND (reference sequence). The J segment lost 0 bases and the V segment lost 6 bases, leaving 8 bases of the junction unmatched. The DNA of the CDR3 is TGTGCCAGTAGCCGGCTAGCGGGAGGAAGTAGCACAGATACGCAGTATTTT. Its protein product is CASSRLAGGSSTDTQYF.

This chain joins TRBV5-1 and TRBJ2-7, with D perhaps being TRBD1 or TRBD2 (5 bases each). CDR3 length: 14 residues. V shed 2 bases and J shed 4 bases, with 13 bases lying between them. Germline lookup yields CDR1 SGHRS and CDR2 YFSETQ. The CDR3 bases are TGCGCCAGCAGCTTCGGGGACCTATTATACGAGCAGTACTTC. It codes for CASSFGDLLYEQYF.

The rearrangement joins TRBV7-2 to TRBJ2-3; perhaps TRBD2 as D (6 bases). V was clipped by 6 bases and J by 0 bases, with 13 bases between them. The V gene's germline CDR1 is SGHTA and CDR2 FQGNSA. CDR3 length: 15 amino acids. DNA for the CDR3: TGTGCCAGCAGAAGTAGCGGCGTAAGCACAGATACGCAGTATTTT. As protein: CASRSSGVSTDTQYF.

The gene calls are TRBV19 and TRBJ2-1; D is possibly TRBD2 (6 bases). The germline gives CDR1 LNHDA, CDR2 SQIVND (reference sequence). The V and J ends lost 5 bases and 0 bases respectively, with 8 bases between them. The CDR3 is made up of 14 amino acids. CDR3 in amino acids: CASSYGSSYNEQFF. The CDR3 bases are TGTGCCAGTAGTTACGGGAGCTCCTACAATGAGCAGTTCTTC.

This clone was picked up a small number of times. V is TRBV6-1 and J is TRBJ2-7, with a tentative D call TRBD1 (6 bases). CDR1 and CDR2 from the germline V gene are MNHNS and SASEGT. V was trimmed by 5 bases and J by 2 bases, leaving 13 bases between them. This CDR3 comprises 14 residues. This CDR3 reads CASSRTVAAYEQYF. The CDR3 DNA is TGTGCCAGCAGTAGGACAGTCGCCGCCTACGAGCAGTACTTC.

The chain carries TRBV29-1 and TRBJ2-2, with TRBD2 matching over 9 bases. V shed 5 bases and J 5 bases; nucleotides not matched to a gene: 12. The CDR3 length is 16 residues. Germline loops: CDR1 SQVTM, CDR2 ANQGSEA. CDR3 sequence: CSVRPRGRAGTGELFF. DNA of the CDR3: TGCAGCGTTCGTCCTCGCGGGAGGGCCGGGACCGGGGAGCTGTTTTTT.

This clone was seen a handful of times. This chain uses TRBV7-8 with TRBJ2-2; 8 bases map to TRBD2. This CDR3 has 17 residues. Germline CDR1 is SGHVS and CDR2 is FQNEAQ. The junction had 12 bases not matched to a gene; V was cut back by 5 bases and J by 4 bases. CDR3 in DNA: TGTGCCAGCAGCCCCATGGGAACTAGCGGACTCACCGGGGAGCTGTTTTTT. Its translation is CASSPMGTSGLTGELFF. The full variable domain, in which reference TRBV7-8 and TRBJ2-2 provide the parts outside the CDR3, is GAGVSQSPRYKVAKRGQDVALRCDPISGHVSLFWYQQALGQGPEFLTYFQNEAQLDKSGLPSDRFFAERPEGSVSTLKIQRTQQEDSAVYLCASSPMGTSGLTGELFFGEGSRLTVL.

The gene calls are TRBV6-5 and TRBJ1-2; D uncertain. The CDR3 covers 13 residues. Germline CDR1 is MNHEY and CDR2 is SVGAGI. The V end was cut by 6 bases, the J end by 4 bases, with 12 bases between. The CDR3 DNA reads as TGTGCCAGCAGATTTGCGACGGGCTATGGCTACACCTTC. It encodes CASRFATGYGYTF.